This TCR beta chain emerged from a study of T-cell reconstitution after alpha-beta-depleted transplantation in children. Study results and limitations: The origin of alpha-beta T cells about two months after transplant was reportedly several hundred expanded graft clones.

This clonotype was counted between two and nine times. The antigen is unknown. CDR3 length: 14 residues. The germline V and J ends were trimmed by 0 bases and 4 bases, with 13 bases remaining between them. Germline V CDR1 and CDR2: SQVTM, ANQGSEA. During its preparation, the TCRbeta library received unique molecular identifiers. TCRdb re-derived calls from the PCR reads in MiXCR, one entry per CDR3 protein. The sample includes 780,000 or so distinct CDR3 sequences, approximately 15% seen only once; the top ten take approximately 5%. The rearrangement links TRBV29-1 to TRBJ2-7; D is possibly TRBD1 or TRBD2 (5 bases each). This clonotype was obtained from a male patient under 18 who had a stem cell transplant for acute lymphoblastic leukemia, so the T cells may come from the graft donor. This specimen was PBMCs, mostly from graft donor cells, taken 360 days after TCRalphabeta/CD19-depleted stem cell transplant. The CDR3 loop reads CSVEDPGTQYEQYF. In DNA form, the CDR3 reads TGCAGCGTTGAAGATCCGGGGACGCAATACGAGCAGTACTTC.